The text below deals with one T cell receptor (beta chain). No cognate antigen has been identified for it. No base quality information exists; no much larger clone differs at one position. The CDR1 and CDR2 encoded by the germline V gene are SGDLS and YYNGEE. Measured from the cysteine to the phenylalanine, the CDR3 is 17 residues long. The entry retains the CDR3 DNA only, 51 bases that are in frame from base 1. Ends trimmed: V by 3 bases, J by 4 bases; bases unmatched to a gene: 13. The entry originates in a study of blood T cell repertoires in COVID-19 (dated by TCRdb to the early 2020s). Turning to the overall study: Collaborator samples came from the United States, Italy and Spain and covered acute and convalescent phases of COVID-19. The material from the prospective study consisted of cDNA or gDNA derived from T cells, B-cell-depleted T cells, or PBMCs. The dataset comprised deeply sampled blood TCRbeta repertoires from subjects exposed to, actively infected with, or recovered from COVID-19. The repertoires were released in a freely available public database meant as a resource for research on the immune response to SARS-CoV-2. Samples came from the ongoing ImmuneRACE study (first 160 participants) plus 1,254 subjects from 6 global collaborators. Sample metadata almost always included a de-identified subject ID, COVID-19 status, age in years and sex. Where available, HLA class I and class II types were taken from metadata supplied by the sample provider and were not determined by assay-based typing.

Collaborating institutions collected whole blood in K2EDTA tubes following their own protocols. Collaborator samples were shipped for TCRbeta analysis as frozen whole blood, isolated PBMCs, or DNA extracted from either sample type. General study outcomes and caveats: How much clinical and demographic metadata was included differed by source and by participant, and the metadata was provided uncurated.

TCRbeta CDR3 regions were amplified from genomic DNA using the immunoSEQ Assay, a bias-controlled multiplex PCR. The authors' pipeline ran thus. The number of nucleated cells in each sample was estimated from the amplification of reference gene primers within the assay. To quantify the absolute abundance of each unique TCRbeta CDR3 rearrangement, sequence reads were collapsed and filtered. Productive Simpson clonality was computed per sample as the square root of Simpson's diversity index over productive rearrangements. This immuneACCESS table, as held by TCRdb, lists in-frame sequences with V and J called but not all clones. Of the missing ones, under half trace to an unresolved V gene in checked studies; the others have no known cause. D and trimming come from the DNA, and the V and J calls and clone size come from that table. In all, the sample holds about 180,000 clones, and roughly 85% of those were seen once. The ten largest make up about 8.6% of the sample.

This sequence originates from a man between 45 and 60 years old with active or convalescent COVID-19. The source material was peripheral blood. The rearranged segments are TRBV9 and TRBJ2-5, with TRBD2 identical over 9 junction bases. CDR3 reads: CASSEGSGGASRETQYF. At the DNA level, the sequence is TGTGCCAGCAGCGAAGGTAGCGGGGGAGCCTCTCGAGAGACCCAGTACTTC.